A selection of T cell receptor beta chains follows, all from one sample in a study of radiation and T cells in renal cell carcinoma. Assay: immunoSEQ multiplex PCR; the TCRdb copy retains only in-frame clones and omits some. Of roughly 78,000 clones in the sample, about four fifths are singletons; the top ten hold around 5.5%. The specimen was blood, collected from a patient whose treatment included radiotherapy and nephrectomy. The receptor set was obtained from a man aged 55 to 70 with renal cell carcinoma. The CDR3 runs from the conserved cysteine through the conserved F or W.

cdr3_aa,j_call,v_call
CASSQVGTGHEQYF,TRBJ2-7,TRBV4-3
CASSLAGTGRRYEQYF,-,TRBV5-6
CASSSTYEQYF,TRBJ2-7,TRBV19
CASSPTGPYQPQHF,TRBJ1-5,TRBV18
CASSLGDGTNEQFF,TRBJ2-1,TRBV5-1
CAISGGQSNYGYTF,TRBJ1-2,TRBV10-3
CASSVSRGTDTQYF,TRBJ2-3,TRBV19
CASRTGPANEKLFF,TRBJ1-4,TRBV7-2
CASSEMGLGGTDTQYF,TRBJ2-3,TRBV2
CGETGKGYTF,TRBJ1-2,TRBV10-1